Each of the 24 T cell receptor beta chains below was sequenced from the same sample in a study of shared clonotypes between healthy human individuals. The protocol was immunoSEQ multiplex PCR, while the TCRdb copy is restricted to in-frame clones and leaves out a portion. This table has about half a million clones, approximately 80% appearing once. The sample consisted of PBMCs. The receptor source for this set is a woman aged 40 to 49 in good health. Some clones in this sample may be carry-over from other donors' samples.

This chain joins TRBV9 and TRBJ1-1; D gene uncertain. Germline assignment: CDR1 SGDLS and CDR2 YYNGEE. This CDR3 spans 12 amino acids. The ends were cut back, 4 bases at V and 7 bases at J, with 11 bases in the middle. The CDR3 loop is CASSSPAGEAFF. The CDR3 DNA is TGTGCCAGCAGCTCTCCGGCCGGTGAAGCTTTCTTT.

The genes are TRBV28 and TRBJ1-5; no firm D call. CDR1 and CDR2 from the germline V gene are MDHEN and SYDVKM. This CDR3 is 14 amino acids long. Deletions cut 8 bases from V and 1 base from J, with 12 bases between. CDR3: CASDDFGSNQPQHF. In DNA, the CDR3 is TGTGCCAGCGATGACTTCGGGAGCAATCAGCCCCAGCATTTT.

As regards this clone: Other DNA sequences within the sample encode an identical CDR3. The chain couples TRBV18 to TRBJ2-7, with 7 bases matching TRBD2. CDR3 size: 13 residues. V was pared by 3 bases and J by 3 bases, with 2 bases of the junction left unmatched. CDR1 is KGHSH and CDR2 is LQKENI in the germline V gene. Here the CDR3 reads CASSPASGYEQYF. The CDR3 bases are TGTGCCAGCTCACCGGCTAGCGGCTACGAGCAGTACTTC.

As to this clone: The germline gene is not matched at one end of the junction; a read error may be the cause. The V call is TRBV5-5, the J call TRBJ2-7, with 8 positions matching TRBD1. Germline V gives CDR1 SGHKS, CDR2 YYEKEE (reference sequence). The CDR3 sequence is 14 residues long. CDR3 sequence: CASRLGTGDFEQYF. DNA for the CDR3: TGTGCCAGCAGGTTGGGGACAGGAGATTTCGAGCAGTACTTC.

V is TRBV7-2 and J is TRBJ2-7, with a possible D match to TRBD2 (6 bases). CDR3 length: 17 residues. CDR1 is SGHTA, CDR2 FQGNSA, per germline. The V end lost 7 bases, the J end lost 2 bases, and 24 bases lay between the germline ends. The CDR3 DNA sequence: TGTGCCAGCAATAGTGCGGAGCGGAGGGCCGTCCCCTACGAGCAGTACTTC. It codes for CASNSAERRAVPYEQYF.

This clone was seen only a few times. The V and J genes are TRBV5-6 and TRBJ2-7; 8 bases match TRBD2. Trimming removed 3 bases from V and 4 bases from J; junction bases left unmatched: 12. The germline CDR1 and CDR2 sequences are SGHDT and YYEEEE. This CDR3 spans 16 amino acids. The CDR3 spells CASSSFVGRAVYEQYF. In nucleotides, the CDR3 is TGTGCCAGCAGCTCTTTTGTCGGGAGGGCCGTTTACGAGCAGTACTTC.

The sample holds a few counts of this clone. This chain links TRBV6-6 with TRBJ2-1; D is uncertain. Germline V CDR1 and CDR2: MNHNY, SVGAGI (reference sequence). V lost 5 bases, J lost 6 bases, and 8 bases lay in between. The CDR3 runs to 12 residues. Here the CDR3 reads CASSPVSNEQFF. CDR3 bases: TGTGCCAGCAGTCCAGTTAGCAATGAGCAGTTCTTC.

The chain joins TRBV19 to TRBJ2-4, with no clear D. The V end lost 6 bases, the J end lost 0 bases, and 6 bases lay between the germline ends. The CDR3 covers 13 residues. The germline CDR1 and CDR2 sequences are LNHDA and SQIVND (reference sequence). DNA for the CDR3: TGTGCCAGTAGCGAGATAGCCAAAAACATTCAGTACTTC. It encodes CASSEIAKNIQYF.

The chain uses TRBV21-1 and TRBJ2-7; the DNA was not compared with TRBD2, the D call given in the table. TRBV21-1 is a documented pseudogene. CDR3 length: 15 amino acids. CDR3 sequence reads: CASSKVAGITYEQYF. CDR3 nucleotide sequence: TGTGCCAGCAGCAAAGTTGCGGGGATCACCTACGAGCAGTACTTC.

This clone was observed a handful of times. The chain couples TRBV6-6 to TRBJ2-5; tentative D call: TRBD2 (6 bases). There are 14 residues in the CDR3. Per the germline V gene, CDR1 is MNHNY and CDR2 is SVGAGI (reference sequence). Trimming removed 5 bases from V and 2 bases from J, with 12 bases in between. CDR3 sequence (DNA): TGTGCCAGCAGTCCCGCGGGGAATCAAGAGACCCAGTACTTC. It encodes CASSPAGNQETQYF.

This clone was seen once. This chain links TRBV19 with TRBJ2-3; 9 positions agree with TRBD1. Trimming took 10 bases from V and 4 from J; bases not matched to a gene: 9. The CDR3 runs to 14 residues. CDR1 and CDR2 from the germline V gene are LNHDA and SQIVND (reference sequence). The CDR3 region has the DNA TGTGCCACCGCTAGGGACAGGGTATCAGATACGCAGTATTTT. Its translation: CATARDRVSDTQYF.

DNA of the CDR3: TGTGCCAGCTCACCAGTGGGCGCAGGGGTGGCAGATACGCAGTATTTT. Protein sequence: CASSPVGAGVADTQYF. This chain uses TRBV18 with TRBJ2-3; weak D call: TRBD1 (6 bases). Germline V lookup: CDR1 KGHSH, CDR2 LQKENI. The CDR3 contains 16 residues. V was trimmed by 2 bases and J by 4 bases, leaving 16 bases between them.

J is TRBJ1-1 and V is TRBV18; D call uncertain. The V and J ends lost 1 base and 1 base respectively, with 7 bases between them. The length of the CDR3 is 14 residues. The germline V gene has CDR1 KGHSH and CDR2 LQKENI. This CDR3 reads CASSPLKGNTEAFF. The CDR3 DNA reads as TGTGCCAGCTCACCACTTAAGGGGAACACTGAAGCTTTCTTT.

About this clone itself: A read error may account for a junction end that differs from germline. V gene TRBV7-9 combines with J gene TRBJ2-2; tentatively, D is TRBD1 or TRBD2 (5 bases each). CDR1 and CDR2 from the germline V gene are SEHNR and FQNEAQ (reference sequence). This CDR3 region has 13 residues. The CDR3 DNA is TGTGCCAGCGGCTTGGGGGTTTCCGGGGAGCTGTTTTTT. As protein: CASGLGVSGELFF.

This clone showed up just once. The chain employs TRBV7-9 and TRBJ1-4, with D hard to call. The germline gives CDR1 SEHNR, CDR2 FQNEAQ (reference sequence). The CDR3 consists of 13 residues. The V gene lost 1 base and the J gene lost 7 bases, with 7 bases spanning the gap. The CDR3 region is CASSLGQPEKLFF. CDR3 nucleotide sequence: TGTGCCAGCAGCTTAGGTCAGCCTGAAAAACTGTTTTTT.

The chain is built from TRBV5-4 and TRBJ2-1; D is unresolved. The V end was cut by 1 base, the J end by 6 bases, with 17 bases between. Germline CDR1 SGHNT, CDR2 YYREEE (reference sequence). This CDR3 contains 16 residues. The CDR3 region has the DNA TGTGCCAGCAGCTTGTCCCCGGTCTCTGACGCCAATGAGCAGTTCTTC. As protein: CASSLSPVSDANEQFF.

The J gene is TRBJ2-7, the V gene TRBV20-1; D ambiguous. The CDR3 extends over 10 amino acids. The germline V gene has CDR1 DFQATT and CDR2 SNEGSKA (reference sequence). V was trimmed by 6 bases and J by 3 bases, leaving 6 bases between them. The CDR3: CSAGIYEQYF. The DNA for the CDR3 is TGCAGTGCCGGAATCTACGAGCAGTACTTC.

The chain combines TRBV21-1 with TRBJ2-2; TRBD2, the table's D call, lacks a check against the DNA. TRBV21-1 is flagged as a pseudogene. There are 17 residues in the CDR3. CDR3 DNA: TGTGCCAGCAGCAAATCTAGCGGGAGGGCGGACACCGGGGAGCTGTTTTTT. It is translated as CASSKSSGRADTGELFF.

This clone was found a few times. A much larger clone sits a single nucleotide away, making a read error possible. The chain is built from TRBV7-9 and TRBJ2-7; D call uncertain. The V end lost 6 bases, the J end lost 1 base, and 1 base lay between the germline ends. The germline V gene encodes CDR1 SEHNR and CDR2 FQNEAQ (reference sequence). The CDR3 is 10 amino acids. The CDR3 bases are TGTGCCAGCAGATCCTACGAGCAGTACTTC. Amino acids: CASRSYEQYF.

The J gene is TRBJ1-6, the V gene TRBV2; D might be TRBD1 (6 bases). V lost 6 bases and J lost 10, with 16 bases in between. Looked up from germline, CDR1 is SNHLY and CDR2 is FYNNEI. This CDR3 contains 14 residues. The CDR3 nucleotides are TGTGCCAGCAGGAACCGGGACATCGGATCACCCCTCCACTTT. This gives the protein CASRNRDIGSPLHF.

This clone was counted between two and nine times. J is TRBJ2-4 and V is TRBV5-6; 9 positions agree with TRBD1. Per germline, CDR1 SGHDT and CDR2 YYEEEE. This CDR3 spans 14 amino acids. J lost 1 base, V lost 4 bases, and 0 bases had no gene match. The CDR3 sequence: CASSGTGAKNIQYF. CDR3 sequence (DNA): TGTGCCAGCAGCGGGACAGGGGCCAAAAACATTCAGTACTTC.

Worth noting for this clone: This CDR3 is missing its conserved last phenylalanine or tryptophan, likely due to a read error. The chain is built from TRBV2 and TRBJ1-5; the D gene is possibly TRBD1 (5 bases). The V end was cut by 7 bases, the J end by 0 bases, with 10 bases between. The germline V gene has CDR1 SNHLY and CDR2 FYNNEI. The CDR3 spans 14 residues. The CDR3 loop reads CASNGDYSNQPQHL. CDR3 nucleotides: TGTGCCAGCAATGGGGACTATAGCAATCAGCCCCAGCATCTT.

The rearrangement links TRBV9 to TRBJ1-2; 9 bases are shared with TRBD1. Germline lookup yields CDR1 SGDLS and CDR2 YYNGEE. The V and J ends lost 0 bases and 5 bases, in that order; junction bases with no gene match: 5. There are 15 residues in the CDR3. CDR3 region: CASSVGDRVGYGYTF. CDR3 coding DNA: TGTGCCAGCAGCGTAGGGGACAGGGTTGGATATGGCTACACCTTC. Full variable domain (rest looked up from reference TRBV9 and TRBJ1-2): DSGVTQTPKHLITATGQRVTLRCSPRSGDLSVYWYQQSLDQGLQFLIQYYNGEERAKGNILERFSAQQFPDLHSELNLSSLELGDSALYFCASSVGDRVGYGYTFGSGTRLTVV.

This clone occurred once. The J gene is TRBJ1-6, the V gene TRBV28; D gene ambiguous. The CDR3 loop spans 14 amino acids. Germline lookup yields CDR1 MDHEN and CDR2 SYDVKM. Deletions cut 5 bases from V and 7 bases from J, with 12 bases between. CDR3 in amino acids: CASSPRPANSPLHF. The CDR3 nucleotides are TGTGCCAGCAGTCCCCGTCCCGCAAATTCACCCCTCCACTTT.